This TCR beta chain was observed in a study of somatic mutations in cytotoxic T cells in rheumatoid arthritis (dated by TCRdb to about 2017). In terms of the full investigation: Right after diagnosis and prior to the start of any treatment, around 28 ml EDTA of peripheral blood was drawn from patients. Some T-cell populations stained with V beta antibodies were sorted by flow on a FACSAria II or Sony SH800 to nearly 100% purity, with sorted V beta1+ cells additionally subjected to TCRB sequencing. The study asked whether expanded CD8+ T-cell clones in newly diagnosed, untreated rheumatoid arthritis carry somatic mutations, and used TCRB deep sequencing to characterize clonality. A total of more than 55 rheumatoid arthritis patients and 20 healthy controls underwent TCRB deep sequencing. The median ages of the patient and control groups were essentially identical.

Sequencing of TCRB CDR3 was done on genomic DNA with the immunoSEQ assay. Turning to the authors' computational methods: Only a few patient CD8+ clones larger than 1% matched published virus-specific TCRB sequences when compared against them. Only productive TCRB rearrangements were included in the analyses. Clonality was calculated as a Shannon entropy-based productive clonality index, and a clone was defined by a unique TCRB CDR3 sequence. Repertoire overlap between two samples was calculated from the template counts of each clone relative to total templates per sample. Flow cytometry-measured V-gene usage correlated with V-gene usage from TCRB sequencing, with a Spearman r of 0.61. TCRdb limited this immuneACCESS table to in-frame rearrangements with V and J called. A share of clones is missing; checked studies link under half to unresolved V genes, and the rest is unexplained. Clone size and V and J calls were adopted from that table, with D and trimming inferred from the DNA. The sample table lists 15,000 to 20,000 clones, approximately 75% of them with a count of one. The top ten hold around a fifth of the sample.

V loses 3 bases of germline sequence and J loses 7 bases, and the interval between the two ends is 25 bases. From a lookup of the germline V gene (reference sequence), CDR1 and CDR2 are MNHEY and SMNVEV. The CDR3 starts with the cysteine, ends with the phenylalanine, and has 18 residues. The kept DNA is CDR3 alone, 54 bases in frame from the first base. As to this clone: No cognate antigen has been identified for it. Qualities for individual bases were not recorded, and no much larger clone is one base off.

Broad study findings and their caveats: CD8+ clonality increased with age in patients (Spearman r ~ 0.5) but not in healthy controls. No adjustment for multiple comparisons was made for the slight TRBV07 underrepresentation in patients. The antigen targets of the expanded CD8+ clones were unknown, and absence from virus-specific databases did not rule out viral specificity. Several identical CD8+ TCRB sequences were found in both blood and synovial fluid, and in about an eighth of the roughly 65 patients the largest CD8+ clone exceeded 20% of CD8+ cells. There was no significant difference in CD8+ T-cell clonality between rheumatoid arthritis patients and age-matched healthy controls.

Flow cytometry confirmed the purity of CD4+ and CD8+ cells that had been isolated by positive magnetic bead selection on an AutoMACS. A TCR V beta antibody panel was used in flow cytometry to screen first for clonal expansions, which were then characterized by TCRB deep sequencing of sorted CD8+ fractions. Peripheral blood mononuclear cells were obtained using density gradient separation with Ficoll-Paque PLUS. DNA was extracted from CD4-enriched, CD8-enriched or PBMC samples with Nucleospin Tissue or Tissue XS kits and quantified with a Qubit 2.0 fluorometer. The chain was built from TRBV27 and TRBJ1-5; 6 matching bases give a weak D call of TRBD1. The clonotype originates from an adult with rheumatoid arthritis. The sequencing input was CD8+ T cells sorted from blood. Here is the DNA: TGTGCCAGCAGTTTCCTACTCAGGGGAGGCCGCGGTTACCAGCCCCAGCATTTT. This yields the protein CASSFLLRGGRGYQPQHF.